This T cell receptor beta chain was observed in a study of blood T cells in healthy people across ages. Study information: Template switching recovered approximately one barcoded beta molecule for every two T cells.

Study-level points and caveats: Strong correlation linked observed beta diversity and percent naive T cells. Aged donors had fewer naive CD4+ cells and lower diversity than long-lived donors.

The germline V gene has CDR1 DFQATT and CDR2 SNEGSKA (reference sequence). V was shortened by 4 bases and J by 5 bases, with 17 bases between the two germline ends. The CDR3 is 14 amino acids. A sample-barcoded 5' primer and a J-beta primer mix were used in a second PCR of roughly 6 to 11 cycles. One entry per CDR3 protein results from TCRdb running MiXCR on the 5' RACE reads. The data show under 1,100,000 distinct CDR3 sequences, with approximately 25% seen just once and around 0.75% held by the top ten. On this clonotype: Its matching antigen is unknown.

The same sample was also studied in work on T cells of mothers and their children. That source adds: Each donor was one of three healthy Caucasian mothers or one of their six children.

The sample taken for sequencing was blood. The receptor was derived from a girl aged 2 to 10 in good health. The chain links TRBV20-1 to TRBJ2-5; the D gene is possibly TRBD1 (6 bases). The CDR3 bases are TGCAGTGCTACAGCTCTAGGGGGTTGGGAGACCCAGTACTTC. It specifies CSATALGGWETQYF.